The rows below give T cell receptor beta chains drawn from one sample of a study of blood T cells in healthy people across ages. Via MiXCR, TCRdb re-called the 5' RACE reads, giving one row per CDR3 protein. The table records roughly 730,000 distinct CDR3 sequences, roughly three fifths of them present only once. The specimen sequenced was blood. All receptors come from a man aged 40-55 years in good health. The CDR3 runs from the conserved cysteine through the conserved F or W. D genes are given only for firm matches. Part of the rows lack a size; the others show once, few, many or a class for expanded clones.

d_call	j_call	clone_size	v_call	cdr3_nt	cdr3_aa
NA	TRBJ2-3	NA	TRBV5-1	TGCGCCAGCAGCACCCCCTCCGGGACAGATACGCAGTATTTT	CASSTPSGTDTQYF
NA	TRBJ2-3	NA	TRBV4-2	TGTGCCAGCAGCCAAGAGGACGGGTCGGATACGCAGTATTTT	CASSQEDGSDTQYF
NA	TRBJ1-5	NA	TRBV20-1	TGCAGTGCTAGAGAAGGCAGGGGAACGAGCCGCCTTCGGCCCCAGCATTTT	CSAREGRGTSRLRPQHF
NA	TRBJ2-7	few	TRBV6-5	TGTGCCAGCAGTTTACCTACCGGGAGCTCCTACGAGCAGTACTTC	CASSLPTGSSYEQYF
TRBD2	TRBJ2-7	NA	TRBV7-2	TGTGCCAGCAGCTATCTTGCGGGGGAGTCTGTAAACGAGCAGTACTTC	CASSYLAGESVNEQYF
NA	TRBJ1-1	NA	TRBV6-2/TRBV6-3	TGTGCCACCCATGAGGGGTCGGAAGCTTTCTTT	CATHEGSEAFF
NA	TRBJ2-5	NA	TRBV20-1	TGCAGTGCTAGCACCGTTAGCGAGACCCAGTACTTC	CSASTVSETQYF
TRBD1	TRBJ2-4	NA	TRBV4-2	TGTGCCAGCAGCCAAGAAGGGGGCTTAGCCTACGGGCAGTACTTC	CASSQEGGLAYGQYF
TRBD1	TRBJ1-2	NA	TRBV12-3/TRBV12-4	TGTGCCAGCAGTGCAAACAGGGGGATAAGGGGCTACACCTTC	CASSANRGIRGYTF
NA	TRBJ2-2	few	TRBV29-1	TGCAGCGTTCATAACACCGGGGAGCTGTTTTTT	CSVHNTGELFF
TRBD1	TRBJ2-5	NA	TRBV10-3	TGTGCCATAAAGACAGGGGACGGGACCCAGTACTTC	CAIKTGDGTQYF
TRBD2	TRBJ2-7	NA	TRBV11-3	TGTGCCAGCAGCACCCGGGACTACCTCTACGAGCAGTACTTC	CASSTRDYLYEQYF
NA	TRBJ1-4	NA	TRBV15	TGTGCCACCAGCAGAGAAGTTGTTGGGACAACTAATGAAAAACTGTTTTTT	CATSREVVGTTNEKLFF
NA	TRBJ2-7	NA	TRBV7-3	TGTGCCAGCAGCCCCATCGGGCAGATCTCCTACGAGCAGTACTTC	CASSPIGQISYEQYF
TRBD1	TRBJ2-7	NA	TRBV29-1	TGCAGCGTTGTTCGGGACAGCTACGAGCAGTACTTC	CSVVRDSYEQYF
TRBD1	TRBJ1-2	once	TRBV12-3/TRBV12-4	TGTGCCAGCAGCCGACAGGGACAAGGCTATGGCTACACCTTC	CASSRQGQGYGYTF
TRBD2	TRBJ2-7	few	TRBV5-1	TGCGCCAGCAGCCCAGGGACTAGCGGGCAAATCTCGAACGAGCAGTACTTC	CASSPGTSGQISNEQYF
NA	TRBJ2-3	NA	TRBV25-1	TGTGCCAGCAGTGAAGGGGGGGGCCGCAAGTCGGATACGCAGTATTTT	CASSEGGGRKSDTQYF
TRBD2	TRBJ2-3	few	TRBV29-1	TGCAGCGTTGGGAAGCTAGCGGGAGATACGCAGTATTTT	CSVGKLAGDTQYF
TRBD1	TRBJ1-2	NA	TRBV10-2	TGCGCCGCGGGGACAGCTCAATTTAACTATGGCTACACCTTC	CAAGTAQFNYGYTF
NA	TRBJ2-1	NA	TRBV20-1	TGCAGTGCTCGCCACGGCAAGGGTGAGCAGTTCTTC	CSARHGKGEQFF
TRBD2	TRBJ2-1	NA	TRBV3-1	TGTGCCAGCAGCCTTAAGACTAGCGGTGACTACAATGAGCAGTTCTTC	CASSLKTSGDYNEQFF
NA	TRBJ2-7	few	TRBV7-2	TGTGCCAGCACCTCGACTGGGGGGTCCTACGAGCAGTACTTC	CASTSTGGSYEQYF
NA	TRBJ2-7	few	TRBV7-8	TGTGCCAGTAGGGGGGACAGATCTCTCTCCGAGCAGTACTTC	CASRGDRSLSEQYF
NA	TRBJ1-2	NA	TRBV6-1	TGTGCCAGCAGTGAATTCGGGGAGGATCGCTATGGCTACACCTTC	CASSEFGEDRYGYTF
TRBD1	TRBJ1-2	NA	TRBV27	TGTGCCAGCAGTTTAGCCGGGACAGGGCGACCCTATGGCTACACCTTC	CASSLAGTGRPYGYTF
NA	TRBJ2-5	few	TRBV7-2	TGTGCCAGCAGCTTACAGGTCCGGACCCAAGAGACCCAGTACTTC	CASSLQVRTQETQYF
NA	TRBJ2-1	NA	TRBV20-1	TGCAGTGCTGTCGGTTCGCTCGGGGATGAGCAGTTCTTC	CSAVGSLGDEQFF
NA	TRBJ2-1	few	TRBV5-1	TGCGCCAGCAGCTTGGACTACGACAATGAGCAGTTCTTC	CASSLDYDNEQFF
NA	TRBJ2-3	NA	TRBV12-3/TRBV12-4	TGTGCCAGCAGTTTGTGGCTGGCCCCAGATACGCAGTATTTT	CASSLWLAPDTQYF
TRBD1	TRBJ2-1	NA	TRBV6-1	TGTGCCAGCAGAGACAGGGGGCATGTGAATGAGCAGTTCTTC	CASRDRGHVNEQFF
TRBD2	TRBJ2-5	few	TRBV25-1	TGTGCCACCTCCATCACTAGCGGACCCCAAGAGACCCAGTACTTC	CATSITSGPQETQYF
NA	TRBJ2-1	NA	TRBV6-1	TGTGCCAGCAGTGGGGGCAGGTGGGTTAATGAGCAGTTCTTC	CASSGGRWVNEQFF
NA	TRBJ2-7	NA	TRBV5-1	TGCGCCAGCAGCTTGGGAGCCAATTCCTACGAGCAGTACTTC	CASSLGANSYEQYF
NA	TRBJ1-2	NA	TRBV6-2/TRBV6-3	TGTGCCAGCAGGTCAGGGGAATCGGGCTACACCTTC	CASRSGESGYTF
NA	TRBJ2-1	few	TRBV11-2	TGTGCCAGCAGCTTATTCCAGAACGCGGGGAATGAGCAGTTCTTC	CASSLFQNAGNEQFF
NA	TRBJ1-1	NA	TRBV29-1	TGCAGCGTTTCAAACCCATTGGGGGCGAACACTGAAGCTTTCTTT	CSVSNPLGANTEAFF
NA	TRBJ2-1	NA	TRBV20-1	TGCAGTGCAACTATTAGCAGCTATGAGCAGTTCTTC	CSATISSYEQFF
NA	TRBJ2-5	once	TRBV7-8	TGTGCCAGCAGCTTAGAGCGGGCAATGCAAGAGACCCAGTACTTC	CASSLERAMQETQYF
TRBD2	TRBJ2-1	NA	TRBV27	TGTGCCAGCAGCGCAACTAGCGCATACAATGAGCAGTTCTTC	CASSATSAYNEQFF
NA	TRBJ2-5	NA	TRBV12-3/TRBV12-4	TGTGCCAGCAGTCCCGGGACCCTCCTCCAAGAGACCCAGTACTTC	CASSPGTLLQETQYF
NA	TRBJ2-7	NA	TRBV29-1	TGCAGCGTTGCCGGCAGGGGAAGCTCCTACGAGCAGTACTTC	CSVAGRGSSYEQYF
NA	TRBJ2-2	few	TRBV6-5	TGTGCCAGCAGTTACTCGCCGACAGGGAACACCGGGGAGCTGTTTTTT	CASSYSPTGNTGELFF
NA	TRBJ1-1	NA	TRBV7-2	TGTGCCAGCAGCTTCGACCCTGGGGCTTACACTGAAGCTTTCTTT	CASSFDPGAYTEAFF
NA	TRBJ2-2	few	TRBV7-2	TGTGCCAGCCAAAGAGGGCAGGGGAACACCGGGGAGCTGTTTTTT	CASQRGQGNTGELFF
TRBD2	TRBJ2-2	NA	TRBV29-1	TGCAGCGTTCAAAGCGGGGAATATGGCGGGGAGCTGTTTTTT	CSVQSGEYGGELFF
TRBD2	TRBJ2-1	few	TRBV7-9	TGTGCCAGCACCGGGAGAAGCGGGAGGTTGAACAGCTCCTACAATGAGCAGTTCTTC	CASTGRSGRLNSSYNEQFF
TRBD1	TRBJ2-7	NA	TRBV27	TGTGCCAGCAGTTTCTCGACAGGGGATTACTCCTACGAGCAGTACTTC	CASSFSTGDYSYEQYF
NA	TRBJ1-6	few	TRBV4-2	TGTGCCAGCAGCGGCCCGACGGTGAGCTCCTATAATTCACCCCTCCACTTT	CASSGPTVSSYNSPLHF
NA	TRBJ2-1	NA	TRBV5-1	TGCGCCAGCAGCTTCTCAGGACAAGCACCCAATGAGCAGTTCTTC	CASSFSGQAPNEQFF
NA	TRBJ2-5	NA	TRBV29-1	TGCAGCGTTGAAGATGGGGTTACCTACAGGTACCAAGAGACCCAGTACTTC	CSVEDGVTYRYQETQYF
TRBD1	TRBJ2-7	NA	TRBV18	TGTGCCAGCTCACAATCCGGGACAGGGAACGAGCAGTACTTC	CASSQSGTGNEQYF
NA	TRBJ2-4	NA	TRBV29-1	TGCAGCGTTGCTACGTTTATGGGGACCTACGTGCAGTACTTC	CSVATFMGTYVQYF
NA	TRBJ2-1	NA	TRBV7-2	TGTGCCAGCAGCTCGCTCCGGGGGCCCTACAATGAGCAGTTCTTC	CASSSLRGPYNEQFF